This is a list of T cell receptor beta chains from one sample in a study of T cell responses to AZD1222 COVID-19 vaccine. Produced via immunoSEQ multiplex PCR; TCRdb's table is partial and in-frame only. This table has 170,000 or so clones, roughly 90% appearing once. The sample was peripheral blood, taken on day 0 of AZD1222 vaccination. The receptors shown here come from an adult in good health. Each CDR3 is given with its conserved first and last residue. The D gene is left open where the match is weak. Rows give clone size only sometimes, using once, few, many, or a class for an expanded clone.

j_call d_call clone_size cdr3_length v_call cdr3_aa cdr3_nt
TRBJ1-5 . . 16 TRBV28 CASSLRGHPSNQPQHF TGTGCCAGCAGTTTAAGGGGACACCCTAGCAATCAGCCCCAGCATTTT
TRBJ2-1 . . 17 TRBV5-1 CASSLVAAATFTREQFF TGCGCCAGCAGCTTGGTGGCGGCGGCTACCTTTACACGTGAGCAGTTCTTC
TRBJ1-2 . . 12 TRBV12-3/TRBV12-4 CASRPLYHYDTF TGTGCCAGCAGACCGCTGTATCACTACGACACCTTC
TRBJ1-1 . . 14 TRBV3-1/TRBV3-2 CASSQGVGNTEAFF TGTGCCAGCAGCCAAGGGGTCGGGAACACTGAAGCTTTCTTT
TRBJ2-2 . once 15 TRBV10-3 CAISESDSPTGELFF TGTGCCATCAGTGAGTCGGACAGTCCCACCGGGGAGCTGTTTTTT
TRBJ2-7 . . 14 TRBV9 CASSVGQGKGEQYF TGTGCCAGCAGCGTAGGGCAGGGGAAGGGCGAGCAGTACTTC
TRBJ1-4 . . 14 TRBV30 CAWSRAGVAEKLFF TGTGCCTGGAGTCGGGCTGGAGTAGCGGAAAAACTGTTTTTT
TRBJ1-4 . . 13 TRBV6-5 CASRRTTNEKLFF TGTGCCAGCAGGAGGACTACTAATGAAAAACTGTTTTTT
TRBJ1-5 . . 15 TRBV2 CASSPQGRSNQPQHF TGTGCCAGCAGCCCACAGGGACGGAGCAATCAGCCCCAGCATTTT
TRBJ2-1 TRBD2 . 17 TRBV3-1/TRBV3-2 CASSQDPGLAGGSEQFF TGTGCCAGCAGCCAAGATCCGGGACTAGCGGGAGGGAGTGAGCAGTTCTTC
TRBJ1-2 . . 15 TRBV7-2 CASSLEAGNIYGYTF TGTGCCAGCAGCTTAGAGGCGGGCAATATCTATGGCTACACCTTC
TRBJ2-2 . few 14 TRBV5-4 CASSRDFNTGELFF TGTGCCAGCAGCCGGGACTTCAACACCGGGGAGCTGTTTTTT
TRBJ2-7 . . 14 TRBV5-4 CASSLAGRPYEQYF TGTGCCAGCAGCTTGGCGGGCCGTCCCTACGAGCAGTACTTC
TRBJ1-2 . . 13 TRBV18 CASSPDRSRGYTF TGTGCCAGCTCACCAGACAGGTCCCGTGGCTACACCTTC
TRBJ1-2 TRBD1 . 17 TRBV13 CASSSSLNPTGRAGYTF TGTGCCAGCAGCTCAAGTTTGAACCCGACAGGGCGGGCTGGCTACACCTTC
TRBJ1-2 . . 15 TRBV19 CASSITLGSYYGYTF TGTGCCAGTAGTATTACATTGGGGAGTTACTATGGCTACACCTTC
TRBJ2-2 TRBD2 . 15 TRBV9 CASSVLAERAGELFF TGTGCCAGCAGCGTACTAGCGGAGAGGGCCGGGGAGCTGTTTTTT
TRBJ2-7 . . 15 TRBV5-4 CASTPSPRSSYEQYF TGTGCCAGCACCCCGTCCCCGCGGTCCTCCTACGAGCAGTACTTC
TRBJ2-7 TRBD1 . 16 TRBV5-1 CASSFNRDRSSYEQYF TGCGCCAGCAGCTTCAACCGGGACAGGAGTTCCTACGAGCAGTACTTC
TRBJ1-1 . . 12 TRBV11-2 CASSSVFDEAFF TGTGCCAGCAGCTCGGTTTTCGACGAAGCTTTCTTT
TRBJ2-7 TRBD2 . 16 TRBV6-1 CASSETYSGGGDEQYF TGTGCCAGCAGTGAAACATACTCCGGTGGGGGGGACGAGCAGTACTTC
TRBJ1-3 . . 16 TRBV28 CASSTDRIGRGNTIYF TGTGCCAGCAGTACTGACAGAATCGGTCGGGGAAACACCATATATTTT
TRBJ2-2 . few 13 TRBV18 CASSPTYLGELFF TGTGCCAGCTCACCAACGTATCTCGGGGAGCTGTTTTTT
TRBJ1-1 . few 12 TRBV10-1 CASSTGNTEAFF TGCGCCAGCAGTACCGGGAACACTGAAGCTTTCTTT
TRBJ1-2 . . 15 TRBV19 CASRPYLRADLGYTF TGTGCCAGTAGACCCTACCTTCGCGCGGACCTTGGCTACACCTTC
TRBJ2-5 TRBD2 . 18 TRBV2 CASSDPVSGTRNVETQYF TGTGCCAGCAGTGACCCAGTATCCGGGACTAGGAATGTAGAGACCCAGTACTTC
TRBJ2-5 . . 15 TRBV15 CATSKDARERETQYF TGTGCCACCAGCAAGGACGCCCGGGAAAGGGAGACCCAGTACTTC
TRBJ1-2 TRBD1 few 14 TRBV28 CASSLYIGGRGYTF TGTGCCAGCAGTTTATATATAGGGGGCCGAGGCTACACCTTC
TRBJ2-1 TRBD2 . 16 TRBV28 CASSLFVAGVVNEQFF TGTGCCAGCAGTTTATTTGTAGCGGGAGTCGTGAATGAGCAGTTCTTC
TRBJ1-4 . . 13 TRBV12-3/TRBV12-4 CASSLVTGSQLFF TGTGCCAGCAGTTTAGTTACAGGTTCCCAACTGTTTTTT
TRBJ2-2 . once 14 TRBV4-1 CASSQDLRGRELFF TGCGCCAGCAGCCAAGATCTCAGAGGGAGGGAGCTGTTTTTT
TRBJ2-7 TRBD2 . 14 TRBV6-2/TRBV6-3 CASSYLAGAREQYF TGTGCCAGCAGTTACCTAGCGGGAGCTCGCGAGCAGTACTTC
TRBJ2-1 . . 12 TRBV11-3 CASSWGTGAQFF TGTGCCAGCAGCTGGGGGACTGGGGCGCAGTTCTTC
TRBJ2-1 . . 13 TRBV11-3 CASSFFSSNEQFF TGTGCCAGCAGCTTCTTTAGCAGCAATGAGCAGTTCTTC
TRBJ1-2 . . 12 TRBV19 CATDSRYGGYTF TGTGCCACCGATAGTAGGTACGGTGGCTACACCTTC